This T cell receptor beta chain was obtained from a study of T cells after yellow fever vaccination. Whole-study findings and limits: Subsequent booster samples again held most clones from primary vaccination (just under 98% CD4, 85% to 90% CD8).

This clonotype appeared a few times. Its target is unknown. TCRdb analysed the 5' RACE reads with MiXCR anew, one entry per CDR3 protein. The sample shows more than 350,000 distinct CDR3 sequences, around 10% of them seen only once. In germline, CDR1 is MNHEY, CDR2 SVGAGI. With 0 bases removed from V and 1 base from J, the gap between germline ends came to 10 bases. The CDR3 spans 16 residues. Source: PBMCs, taken on the day of the first yellow fever vaccination. This TCR was recovered from a man aged 18 to 35 who received the YFV17D yellow fever vaccine. The rearrangement links TRBV6-5 to TRBJ2-1; D is perhaps TRBD2 (5 bases). This chain's CDR3 is CASSYSLEGSYNEQFF. The DNA of the CDR3 is TGTGCCAGCAGTTACTCACTAGAAGGGTCCTACAATGAGCAGTTCTTC.